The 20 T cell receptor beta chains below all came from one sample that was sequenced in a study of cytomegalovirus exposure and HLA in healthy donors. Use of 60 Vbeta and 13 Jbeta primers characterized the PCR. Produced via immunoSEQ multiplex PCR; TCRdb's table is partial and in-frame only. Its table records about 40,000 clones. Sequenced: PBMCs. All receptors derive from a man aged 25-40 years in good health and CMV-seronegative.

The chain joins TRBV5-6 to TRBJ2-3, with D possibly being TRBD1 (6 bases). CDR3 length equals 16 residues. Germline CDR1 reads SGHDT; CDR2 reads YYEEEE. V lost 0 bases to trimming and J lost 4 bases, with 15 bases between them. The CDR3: CASSLAGVRGADTQYF. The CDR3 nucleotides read TGTGCCAGCAGCTTGGCTGGGGTCAGGGGCGCAGATACGCAGTATTTT.

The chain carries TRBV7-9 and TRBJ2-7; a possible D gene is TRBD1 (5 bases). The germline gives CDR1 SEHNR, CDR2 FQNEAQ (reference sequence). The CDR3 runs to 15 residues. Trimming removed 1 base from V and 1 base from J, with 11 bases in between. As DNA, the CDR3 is TGTGCCAGCAGCTTAGGAAGGGGCCTATCCTACGAGCAGTACTTC. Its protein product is CASSLGRGLSYEQYF.

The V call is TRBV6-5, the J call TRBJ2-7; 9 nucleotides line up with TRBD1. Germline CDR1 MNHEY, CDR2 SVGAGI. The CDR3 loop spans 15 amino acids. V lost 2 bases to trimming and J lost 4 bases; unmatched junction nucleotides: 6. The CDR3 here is CASSYRDRVGYEQYF. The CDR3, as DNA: TGTGCCAGCAGTTACAGGGACAGGGTGGGTTACGAGCAGTACTTC.

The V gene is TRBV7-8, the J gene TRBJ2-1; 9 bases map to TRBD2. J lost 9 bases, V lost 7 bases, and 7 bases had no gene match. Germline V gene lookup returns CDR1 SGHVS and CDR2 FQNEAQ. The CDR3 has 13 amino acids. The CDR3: CASKLAGASEQFF. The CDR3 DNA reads TGTGCCAGCAAGTTAGCGGGGGCCAGTGAGCAGTTCTTC. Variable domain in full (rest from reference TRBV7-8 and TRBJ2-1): GAGVSQSPRYKVAKRGQDVALRCDPISGHVSLFWYQQALGQGPEFLTYFQNEAQLDKSGLPSDRFFAERPEGSVSTLKIQRTQQEDSAVYLCASKLAGASEQFFGPGTRLTVL.

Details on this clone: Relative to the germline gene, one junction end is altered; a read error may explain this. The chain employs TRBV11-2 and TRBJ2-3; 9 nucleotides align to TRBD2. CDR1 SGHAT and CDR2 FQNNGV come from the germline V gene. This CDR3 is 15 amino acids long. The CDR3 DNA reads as TGTGCCAGCAGCTTACGGGATAGCGGGAGAGATAAGCAGTATTTT. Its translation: CASSLRDSGRDKQYF.

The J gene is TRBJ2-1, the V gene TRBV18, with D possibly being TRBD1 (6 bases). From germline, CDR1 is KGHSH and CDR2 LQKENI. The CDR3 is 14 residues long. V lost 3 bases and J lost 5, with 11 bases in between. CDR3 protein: CASSPQGQNNEQFF. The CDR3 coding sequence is TGTGCCAGCTCACCGCAAGGACAGAACAATGAGCAGTTCTTC.

The CDR3: CSSPGTGGYNEQFF. CDR3 in DNA: TGCAGTTCACCCGGGACAGGGGGGTACAATGAGCAGTTCTTC. The rearrangement joins TRBV29-1 to TRBJ2-1; 11 positions match TRBD1. This CDR3 spans 14 amino acids. Germline V gene lookup returns CDR1 SQVTM and CDR2 ANQGSEA.

For the CDR3, the DNA is TGTGCCAGCAGCTTGGGTTTCAGGGGCAAAACGGACTACGAGCAGTACTTC. Amino acid sequence: CASSLGFRGKTDYEQYF. The chain employs TRBV5-6 and TRBJ2-7, with D maybe TRBD1 (6 bases). CDR1 is SGHDT and CDR2 is YYEEEE in the germline V gene. The CDR3 spans 17 residues. The V gene lost 0 bases and the J gene lost 3 bases, with 19 bases spanning the gap.

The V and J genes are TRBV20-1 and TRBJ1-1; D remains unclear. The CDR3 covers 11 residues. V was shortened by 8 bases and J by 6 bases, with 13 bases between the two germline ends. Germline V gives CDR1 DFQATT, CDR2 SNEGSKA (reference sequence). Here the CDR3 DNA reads TGCAGTTCCGCGCCGGGAGCTGAAGCTTTCTTT. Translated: CSSAPGAEAFF.

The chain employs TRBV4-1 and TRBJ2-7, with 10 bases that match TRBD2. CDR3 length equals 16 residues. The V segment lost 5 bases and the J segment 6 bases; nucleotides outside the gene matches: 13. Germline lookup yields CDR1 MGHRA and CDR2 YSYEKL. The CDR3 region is CASSYITSGIASEQYF. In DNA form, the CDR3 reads TGCGCCAGCAGCTACATTACTAGCGGGATTGCCTCCGAGCAGTACTTC.

As DNA, the CDR3 is TGTGCCAGCAGTTTAACAGGGTGGGATGAGCAGTTCTTC. Its translation is CASSLTGWDEQFF. This chain uses TRBV27 with TRBJ2-1; tentatively, D is TRBD1 (6 bases). Germline CDR1 and CDR2: MNHEY and SMNVEV (reference sequence). The CDR3 loop spans 13 amino acids. V was pared by 2 bases and J by 8 bases, with 10 bases between.

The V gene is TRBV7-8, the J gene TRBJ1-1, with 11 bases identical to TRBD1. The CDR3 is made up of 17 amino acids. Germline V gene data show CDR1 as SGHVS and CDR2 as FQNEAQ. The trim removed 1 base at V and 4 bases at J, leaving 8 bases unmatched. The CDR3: CASSLVGQGAGGTEAFF. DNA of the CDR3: TGTGCCAGCAGCTTAGTAGGACAGGGGGCAGGCGGCACTGAAGCTTTCTTT. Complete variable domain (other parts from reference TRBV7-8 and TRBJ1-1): GAGVSQSPRYKVAKRGQDVALRCDPISGHVSLFWYQQALGQGPEFLTYFQNEAQLDKSGLPSDRFFAERPEGSVSTLKIQRTQQEDSAVYLCASSLVGQGAGGTEAFFGQGTRLTVV.

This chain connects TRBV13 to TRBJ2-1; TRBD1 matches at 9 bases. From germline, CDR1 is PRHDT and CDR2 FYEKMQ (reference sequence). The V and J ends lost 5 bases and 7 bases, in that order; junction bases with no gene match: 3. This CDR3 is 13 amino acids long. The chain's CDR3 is CASSQGTGNEQFF. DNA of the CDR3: TGTGCCAGCAGCCAAGGGACAGGGAATGAGCAGTTCTTC.

The CDR3 is CASSIVPGSGNQPQHF. The DNA for the CDR3 is TGTGCCAGTAGTATAGTCCCCGGGTCGGGCAATCAGCCCCAGCATTTT. This rearrangement joins TRBV19 to TRBJ1-5; no clear D gene. The CDR3 sequence is 16 residues long. The germline V gene encodes CDR1 LNHDA and CDR2 SQIVND (reference sequence). Between the trimmed V and J ends, which lost 1 base and 2 bases, there was a span of 12 bases. Full variable domain (rest looked up from reference TRBV19 and TRBJ1-5): DGGITQSPKYLFRKEGQNVTLSCEQNLNHDAMYWYRQDPGQGLRLIYYSQIVNDFQKGDIAEGYSVSREKKESFPLTVTSAQKNPTAFYLCASSIVPGSGNQPQHFGDGTRLSIL.

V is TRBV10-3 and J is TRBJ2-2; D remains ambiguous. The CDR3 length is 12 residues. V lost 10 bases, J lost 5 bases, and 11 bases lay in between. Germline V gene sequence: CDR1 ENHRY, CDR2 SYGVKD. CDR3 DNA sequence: TGTGCCAGTCGACTCTTAACCGGGGAGCTGTTTTTT. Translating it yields CASRLLTGELFF.

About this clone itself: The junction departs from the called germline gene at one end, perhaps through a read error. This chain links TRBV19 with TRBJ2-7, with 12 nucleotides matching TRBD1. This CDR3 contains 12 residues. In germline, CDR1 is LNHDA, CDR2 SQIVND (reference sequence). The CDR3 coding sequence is TGTGCCAGTAGGACCGGGACAGGGGGCCTTGAGTTC. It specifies CASRTGTGGLEF.

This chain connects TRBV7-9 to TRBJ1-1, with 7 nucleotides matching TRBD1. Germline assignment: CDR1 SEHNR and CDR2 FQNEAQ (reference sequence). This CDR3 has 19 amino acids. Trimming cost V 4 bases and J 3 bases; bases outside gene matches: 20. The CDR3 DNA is TGTGCCAGCAGCTCCCCAAAACCGGGACAGCATCGAGGGGACACTGAAGCTTTCTTT. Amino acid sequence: CASSSPKPGQHRGDTEAFF.

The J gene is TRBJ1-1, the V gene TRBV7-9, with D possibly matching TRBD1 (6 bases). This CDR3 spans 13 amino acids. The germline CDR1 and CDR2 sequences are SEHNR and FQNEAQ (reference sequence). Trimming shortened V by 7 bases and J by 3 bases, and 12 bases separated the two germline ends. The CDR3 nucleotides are TGTGCCAGCACCAAACAGGGAGACACTGAAGCTTTCTTT. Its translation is CASTKQGDTEAFF.

CDR3 coding DNA: TGTGCCAGCAGCCGGTTTGGAGGGACTAGCTACAATGAGCAGTTCTTC. Translating it yields CASSRFGGTSYNEQFF. The chain couples TRBV5-6 to TRBJ2-1; TRBD2 matches 8 bases. The CDR3 has 16 residues. V shed 4 bases and J 3 bases; nucleotides not matched to a gene: 9. The germline V gene encodes CDR1 SGHDT and CDR2 YYEEEE.

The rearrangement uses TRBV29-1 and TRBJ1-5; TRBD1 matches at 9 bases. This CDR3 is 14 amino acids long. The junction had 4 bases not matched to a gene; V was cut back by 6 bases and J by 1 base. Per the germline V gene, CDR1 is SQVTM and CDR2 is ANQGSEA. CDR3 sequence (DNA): TGCAGCGTGGGGACAGGGATGAGCAATCAGCCCCAGCATTTT. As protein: CSVGTGMSNQPQHF. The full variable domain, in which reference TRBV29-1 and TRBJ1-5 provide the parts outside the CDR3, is SAVISQKPSRDICQRGTSLTIQCQVDSQVTMMFWYRQQPGQSLTLIATANQGSEATYESGFVIDKFPISRPNLTFSTLTVSNMSPEDSSIYLCSVGTGMSNQPQHFGDGTRLSIL.